Below, 22 T cell receptor beta chains from the same sample are listed, as sequenced in a study of CD8 T cells in Susac syndrome (dated by TCRdb to the late 2010s). Libraries were constructed by the immunoSEQ multiplex PCR assay. RNA was extracted using the RNeasy kit, and about 0.45 to 1 ug of the RNA was reverse transcribed with random hexamers. TCRdb handled the public reads itself, with Q25 trimming in fastp and clone calling in MiXCR, and kept productive beta chains. Each entry merges the rows of one CDR3 protein and shows their most common DNA and genes. The sample table shows around 25,000 distinct CDR3 sequences, and approximately 92% are seen once. 0.6% to 0.8% of the sample belongs to the ten largest clones. The sample was CD8+ T cells from PBMCs. The receptors here all came from a human donor with Susac syndrome.

The rearrangement links TRBV2 to TRBJ2-3; the match to TRBD2 covers 11 bases. Per germline, CDR1 SNHLY and CDR2 FYNNEI. The length of the CDR3 is 15 residues. Trimming cost V 8 bases and J 3 bases; bases outside gene matches: 7. The CDR3 is CASGRLAGMTDTQYF. DNA of the CDR3: TGTGCCAGCGGGCGACTAGCGGGGATGACAGATACGCAGTATTTT.

The chain uses TRBV28 and TRBJ2-7, with TRBD1 identical over 8 bases. The trim removed 1 base at V and 3 bases at J, leaving 8 bases unmatched. Germline loops: CDR1 MDHEN, CDR2 SYDVKM. The CDR3 sequence is 16 residues long. CDR3 DNA: TGTGCCAGCAGTTTATTTGGGACAGGAGCCGTCTACGAGCAGTACTTC. Translated: CASSLFGTGAVYEQYF.

This clonotype was detected only once. The rearrangement links TRBV6-5 to TRBJ1-2, with unresolved D. This CDR3 has 14 residues. The ends were cut back, 2 bases at V and 3 bases at J, with 10 bases in the middle. Germline V CDR1 and CDR2: MNHEY, SVGAGI. CDR3 sequence reads: CASSYTPVDYGYTF. CDR3 DNA sequence: TGTGCCAGCAGTTACACCCCCGTAGACTATGGCTACACCTTC.

The rearrangement joins TRBV23-1 to TRBJ1-5, with 9 bases fitting TRBD1. TRBV23-1 is given ORF status, its function remaining uncertain. J lost 2 bases, V lost 4 bases, and 18 bases had no gene match. This CDR3 comprises 20 residues. CDR3 amino acids: CASSLKTDTGTGKCNQPQHF. CDR3 nucleotide sequence: TGCGCCAGCAGTCTAAAAACAGACACGGGGACAGGGAAGTGCAATCAGCCCCAGCATTTT.

This chain connects TRBV30 to TRBJ1-1; the D is unclear. The CDR3 length is 15 residues. V dropped 3 bases and J dropped 0 bases, with 14 bases sitting between them. Germline assignment: CDR1 GTSNPN and CDR2 SVGIG (reference sequence). The CDR3 region has the DNA TGTGCCTGGAGGCACAGAAGAACAATGAACACTGAAGCTTTCTTT. Amino acid sequence: CAWRHRRTMNTEAFF. The variable domain in full, completed from reference TRBV30 and TRBJ1-1, reads SQTIHQWPATLVQPVGSPLSLECTVEGTSNPNLYWYRQAAGRGLQLLFYSVGIGQISSEVPQNLSASRPQDRQFILSSKKLLLSDSGFYLCAWRHRRTMNTEAFFGQGTRLTVV.

The chain has TRBV28 and TRBJ1-2, with 9 bases aligning to TRBD1. This CDR3 spans 17 amino acids. Germline V CDR1 and CDR2: MDHEN, SYDVKM. The J segment lost 8 bases and the V segment lost 5 bases, leaving 18 bases of the junction unmatched. DNA of the CDR3: TGTGCCAGCAGTACAACCGGGACAGGGCCTATCGTACGGGGCTACACCTTC. The encoded protein is CASSTTGTGPIVRGYTF.

The rearrangement joins TRBV25-1 to TRBJ2-1, with D unresolved. Germline CDR1 and CDR2: MGHDK and SYGVNS. Trimming removed 3 bases from V and 8 bases from J, with 5 bases in between. The CDR3 length is 11 residues. The CDR3: CASSEPYEQFF. The CDR3 DNA sequence: TGTGCCAGCAGTGAGCCGTATGAGCAGTTCTTC.

V usage is TRBV19 and J usage is TRBJ1-2; D uncertain. The CDR3 is 14 residues long. In germline, CDR1 is LNHDA, CDR2 SQIVND (reference sequence). The V end lost 1 base, the J end lost 6 bases, and 12 bases lay between the germline ends. The DNA for the CDR3 is TGTGCCAGTAGTATAGCCGGGTTGGCGAATGGCTACACCTTC. Its protein is CASSIAGLANGYTF.

A single count supports this clonotype. The rearrangement joins TRBV5-5 to TRBJ2-3; maybe TRBD2 (5 bases). Trimming shortened V by 5 bases and J by 4 bases, and 14 bases separated the two germline ends. This CDR3 has 14 amino acids. CDR1 is SGHKS and CDR2 is YYEKEE in the germline V gene (reference sequence). The CDR3 nucleotides read TGTGCCAGCAGTTTCGGGCCCGGGGCAGATACGCAGTATTTT. Its translation: CASSFGPGADTQYF.

This clonotype occurred once. The V gene is TRBV4-2, the J gene TRBJ2-7; TRBD2 aligns across 7 bases. Germline loops: CDR1 LGHNA, CDR2 YNFKEQ. V was clipped by 6 bases and J by 0 bases; unmatched bases: 8. This CDR3 comprises 15 residues. The CDR3 nucleotides are TGTGCCAGCAGGCCTGGGGAGGGGACCTCCTACGAGCAGTACTTC. Translation: CASRPGEGTSYEQYF.

The chain joins TRBV7-9 to TRBJ1-5, with 7 positions matching TRBD1. This CDR3 is 14 amino acids long. Looked up from germline, CDR1 is SEHNR and CDR2 is FQNEAQ (reference sequence). Trimming removed 5 bases from V and 7 bases from J; junction bases left unmatched: 8. CDR3 protein: CASSPQGPGQPQHF. The CDR3 coding sequence is TGTGCCAGCAGCCCACAGGGGCCGGGGCAGCCCCAGCATTTT.

The chain is built from TRBV7-9 and TRBJ2-1; D uncertain. Germline V gene data show CDR1 as SEHNR and CDR2 as FQNEAQ (reference sequence). Trimming cost V 2 bases and J 4 bases, with 6 bases left between them. This CDR3 has 13 residues. In nucleotides, the CDR3 is TGTGCCAGCAGCTTATACCGGTACAATGAGCAGTTCTTC. Translating it yields CASSLYRYNEQFF.

The chain's CDR3 is CASTNSGANVLTF. The DNA of the CDR3 is TGTGCCAGCACCAACTCTGGGGCCAACGTCCTGACTTTC. This sequence joins TRBV6-6 and TRBJ2-6; D not resolved. The CDR3 has 13 amino acids. From germline, CDR1 is MNHNY and CDR2 SVGAGI (reference sequence). The V end was cut by 7 bases, the J end by 0 bases, with 4 bases between.

In DNA, the CDR3 is TGTGCCAGCAGCGGCCCCGGGACAGGGGGCCCCGGCTACACCTTC. Its protein is CASSGPGTGGPGYTF. The rearrangement uses TRBV14 and TRBJ1-2; the match to TRBD1 covers 12 bases. The CDR3 runs to 15 residues. After removal of 5 bases from V and 8 bases from J, the junction contained 9 bases not matched to a gene. Germline V gene data show CDR1 as SGHDN and CDR2 as FVKESK.

The chain carries TRBV3-1 and TRBJ2-2; D gene uncertain. Germline assignment: CDR1 LGHDT and CDR2 YNNKEL (reference sequence). V lost 1 base and J lost 2, with 11 bases in between. The CDR3 is 16 residues long. The CDR3 spells CASSQVVASNTGELFF. In DNA, the CDR3 is TGTGCCAGCAGCCAAGTCGTGGCTAGTAACACCGGGGAGCTGTTTTTT.

The genes are TRBV12-3 or TRBV12-4 and TRBJ1-1, with TRBD1 as a possible D gene (5 bases). The CDR3 has 12 amino acids. Trimming left V 7 bases short and J 8 bases short, with 14 bases between. CDR3: CASKTESLEAFF. The DNA for the CDR3 is TGTGCCAGCAAGACAGAGTCTTTAGAAGCTTTCTTT.

This clonotype occurred once. This chain links TRBV21-1 with TRBJ2-5; the table's D call TRBD2 went unverified against the DNA. TRBV21-1 is a pseudogene locus. The CDR3 runs to 17 residues. The chain's CDR3 is CASSKGLAGVQGETQYF. The DNA for the CDR3 is TGTGCCAGCAGCAAAGGACTAGCGGGGGTCCAGGGAGAGACCCAGTACTTC.

Note on this clonotype: One junction end disagrees with the germline gene, perhaps due to a read error. The chain combines TRBV5-5 with TRBJ2-5; 7 bases fit TRBD1. The CDR3 is made up of 16 amino acids. Germline-derived CDR1 and CDR2 are SGHKS and YYEKEE (reference sequence). The CDR3 bases are TGTGCCAGCAGTTTGGCCAAGATGACAGGGTTAGAGACCCAGTACTTC. Its translation is CASSLAKMTGLETQYF.

The rearrangement joins TRBV7-9 to TRBJ2-1; 8 nucleotides agree with TRBD2. J was trimmed by 0 bases and V by 4 bases; bases with no gene match: 8. CDR1 and CDR2 (germline): SEHNR, FQNEAQ (reference sequence). This CDR3 comprises 17 residues. The CDR3 DNA reads as TGTGCCAGCAGCTCCCCCTTAGCGGGGAACTCCTACAATGAGCAGTTCTTC. Amino acid sequence: CASSSPLAGNSYNEQFF.

V gene TRBV18 combines with J gene TRBJ1-1, with TRBD1 matching 8 bases. J gave up 3 bases and V 1 base, and 7 bases lay outside the gene matches. Germline values: CDR1 KGHSH, CDR2 LQKENI. There are 16 residues in the CDR3. The DNA of the CDR3 is TGTGCCAGCTCACCACGAGGGTCAGGGGGCTACACTGAAGCTTTCTTT. Residues: CASSPRGSGGYTEAFF. Complete variable domain (other parts from reference TRBV18 and TRBJ1-1): NAGVMQNPRHLVRRRGQEARLRCSPMKGHSHVYWYRQLPEEGLKFMVYLQKENIIDESGMPKERFSAEFPKEGPSILRIQQVVRGDSAAYFCASSPRGSGGYTEAFFGQGTRLTVV.

The V and J genes are TRBV7-9 and TRBJ2-1; 9 positions agree with TRBD2. J gave up 6 bases and V 1 base, and 10 bases lay outside the gene matches. Germline V gene data show CDR1 as SEHNR and CDR2 as FQNEAQ (reference sequence). The CDR3 length is 17 residues. The CDR3 loop reads CASSLVGPGLASNEQFF. The CDR3 DNA is TGTGCCAGCAGCTTAGTGGGCCCGGGACTAGCTTCCAATGAGCAGTTCTTC.

This chain uses TRBV5-6 with TRBJ2-3; D uncertain. The V gene lost 3 bases and the J gene lost 5 bases, with 4 bases spanning the gap. Germline loops: CDR1 SGHDT, CDR2 YYEEEE. The CDR3 has 11 residues. The CDR3: CASSSLDTQYF. CDR3 coding DNA: TGTGCCAGCAGCTCCTTAGATACGCAGTATTTT.